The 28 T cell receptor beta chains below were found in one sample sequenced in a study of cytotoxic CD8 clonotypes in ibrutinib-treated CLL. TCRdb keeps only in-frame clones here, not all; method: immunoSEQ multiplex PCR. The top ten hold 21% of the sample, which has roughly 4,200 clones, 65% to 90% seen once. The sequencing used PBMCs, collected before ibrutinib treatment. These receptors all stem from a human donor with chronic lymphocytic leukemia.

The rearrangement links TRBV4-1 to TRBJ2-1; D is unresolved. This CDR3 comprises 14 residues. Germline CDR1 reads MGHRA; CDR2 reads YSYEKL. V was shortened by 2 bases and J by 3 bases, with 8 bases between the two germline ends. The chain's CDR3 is CASSQLGIYNEQFF. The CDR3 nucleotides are TGCGCCAGCAGCCAACTGGGAATCTACAATGAGCAGTTCTTC.

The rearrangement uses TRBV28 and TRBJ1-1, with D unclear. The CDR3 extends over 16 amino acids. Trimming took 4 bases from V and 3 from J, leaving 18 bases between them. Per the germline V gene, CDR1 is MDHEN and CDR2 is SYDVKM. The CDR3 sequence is CASSSPSVKLYTEAFF. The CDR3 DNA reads TGTGCCAGCAGTTCCCCCAGTGTAAAGCTTTACACTGAAGCTTTCTTT.

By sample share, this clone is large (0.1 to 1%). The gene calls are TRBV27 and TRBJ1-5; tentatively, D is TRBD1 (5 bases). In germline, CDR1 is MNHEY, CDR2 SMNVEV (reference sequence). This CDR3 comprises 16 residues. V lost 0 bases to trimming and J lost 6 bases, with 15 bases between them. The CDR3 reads CASSLSFGGRRQPQHF. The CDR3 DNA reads TGTGCCAGCAGTTTATCGTTTGGGGGTAGGCGTCAGCCCCAGCATTTT.

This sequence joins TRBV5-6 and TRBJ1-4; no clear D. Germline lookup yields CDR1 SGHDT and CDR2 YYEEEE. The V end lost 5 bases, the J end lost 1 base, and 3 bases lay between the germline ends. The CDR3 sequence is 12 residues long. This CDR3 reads CASRGTNEKLFF. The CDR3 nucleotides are TGTGCCAGCAGGGGAACTAATGAAAAACTGTTTTTT. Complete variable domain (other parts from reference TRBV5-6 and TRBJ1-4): DAGVTQSPTHLIKTRGQQVTLRCSPKSGHDTVSWYQQALGQGPQFIFQYYEEEERQRGNFPDRFSGHQFPNYSSELNVNALLLGDSALYLCASRGTNEKLFFGSGTQLSVL.

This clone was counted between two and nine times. As DNA, the CDR3 is TGTGCCAGCAGCCGGGACGGAAACACTGAAGCTTTCTTT. Translation: CASSRDGNTEAFF. The genes are TRBV7-9 and TRBJ1-1; D possibly corresponds to TRBD1 (5 bases). The CDR3 contains 13 residues. Deletions cut 5 bases from V and 2 bases from J, with 9 bases between. The germline V gene encodes CDR1 SEHNR and CDR2 FQNEAQ (reference sequence).

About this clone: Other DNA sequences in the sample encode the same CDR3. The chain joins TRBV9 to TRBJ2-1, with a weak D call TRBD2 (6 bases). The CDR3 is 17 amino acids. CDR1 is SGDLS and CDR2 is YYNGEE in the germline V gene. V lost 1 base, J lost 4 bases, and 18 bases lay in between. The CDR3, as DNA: TGTGCCAGCAGCGTACGAGCGGGCGGCCTCTCTTACAATGAGCAGTTCTTC. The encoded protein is CASSVRAGGLSYNEQFF.

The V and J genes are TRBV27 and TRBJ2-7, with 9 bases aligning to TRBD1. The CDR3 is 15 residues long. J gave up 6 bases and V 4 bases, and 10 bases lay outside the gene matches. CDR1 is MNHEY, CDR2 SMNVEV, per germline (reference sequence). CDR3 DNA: TGTGCCAGCAGTTATTCGTCGGGACAGGGAACCGAGCAGTACTTC. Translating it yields CASSYSSGQGTEQYF.

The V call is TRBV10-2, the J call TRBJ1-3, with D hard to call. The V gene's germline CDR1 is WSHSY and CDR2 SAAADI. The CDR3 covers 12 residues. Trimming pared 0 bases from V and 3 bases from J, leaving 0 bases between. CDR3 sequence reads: CASSESGNTIYF. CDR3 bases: TGCGCCAGCAGTGAGTCTGGAAACACCATATATTTT.

The CDR3 bases are TGTGCCAGCAGCTTAGGTGGGACAGGGTTGCATGAGCAGTTCTTC. It is translated as CASSLGGTGLHEQFF. The rearrangement links TRBV11-3 to TRBJ2-1; 9 positions match TRBD1. The V gene end was trimmed by 1 base and the J gene end by 8 bases; junction bases not matched to a gene: 6. Per the germline V gene, CDR1 is SGHNT and CDR2 is YENEEA. The CDR3 contains 15 residues.

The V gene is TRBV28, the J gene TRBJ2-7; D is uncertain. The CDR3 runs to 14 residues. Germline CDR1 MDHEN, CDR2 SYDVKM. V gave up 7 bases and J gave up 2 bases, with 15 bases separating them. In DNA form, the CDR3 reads TGTGCCAGCACCCGCCAGGAGTGGCCCTACGAGCAGTACTTC. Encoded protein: CASTRQEWPYEQYF.

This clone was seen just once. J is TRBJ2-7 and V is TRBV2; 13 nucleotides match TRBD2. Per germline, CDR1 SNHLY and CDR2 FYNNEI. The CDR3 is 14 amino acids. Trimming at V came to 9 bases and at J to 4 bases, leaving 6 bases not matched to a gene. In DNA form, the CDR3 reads TGTGCCAGTACGGGGACTAGCGGGGATTACGAGCAGTACTTC. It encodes CASTGTSGDYEQYF.

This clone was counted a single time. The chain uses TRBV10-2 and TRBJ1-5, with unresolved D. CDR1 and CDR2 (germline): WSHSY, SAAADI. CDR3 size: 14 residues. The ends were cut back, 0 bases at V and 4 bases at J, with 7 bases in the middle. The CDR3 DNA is TGCGCCAGCAGTGAGTCCGAGATTAATCAGCCCCAGCATTTT. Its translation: CASSESEINQPQHF.

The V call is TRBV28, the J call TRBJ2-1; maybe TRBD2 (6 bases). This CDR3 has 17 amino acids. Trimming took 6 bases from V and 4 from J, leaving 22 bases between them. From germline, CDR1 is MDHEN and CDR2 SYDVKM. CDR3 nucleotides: TGTGCCAGCAGCCCACCGCCGGGACTGCCTCATTACAATGAGCAGTTCTTC. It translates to CASSPPPGLPHYNEQFF.

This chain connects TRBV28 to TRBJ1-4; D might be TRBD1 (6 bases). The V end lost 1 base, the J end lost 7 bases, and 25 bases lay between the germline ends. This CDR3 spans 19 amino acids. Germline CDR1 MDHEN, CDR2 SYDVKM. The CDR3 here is CASSLSDLWGAWVIEKLFF. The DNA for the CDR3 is TGTGCCAGCAGTTTATCAGATCTTTGGGGGGCCTGGGTCATTGAAAAACTGTTTTTT.

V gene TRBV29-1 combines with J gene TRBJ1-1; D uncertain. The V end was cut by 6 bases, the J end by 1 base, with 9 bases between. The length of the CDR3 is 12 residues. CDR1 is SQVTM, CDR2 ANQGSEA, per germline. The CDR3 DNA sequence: TGCAGCGTCCAATACTGGAACACTGAAGCTTTCTTT. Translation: CSVQYWNTEAFF.

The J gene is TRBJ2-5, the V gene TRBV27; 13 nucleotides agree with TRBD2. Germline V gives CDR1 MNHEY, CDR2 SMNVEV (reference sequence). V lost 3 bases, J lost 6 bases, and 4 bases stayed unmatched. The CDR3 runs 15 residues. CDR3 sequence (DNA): TGTGCCAGCAGTTTGCCACTAGCGGGAGGGCAGACCCAGTACTTC. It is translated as CASSLPLAGGQTQYF.

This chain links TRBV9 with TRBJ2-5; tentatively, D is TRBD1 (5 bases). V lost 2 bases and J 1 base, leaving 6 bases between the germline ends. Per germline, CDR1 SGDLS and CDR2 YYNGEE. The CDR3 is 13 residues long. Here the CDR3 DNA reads TGTGCCAGCAGCGTCACAGGCCAAGAGACCCAGTACTTC. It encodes CASSVTGQETQYF.

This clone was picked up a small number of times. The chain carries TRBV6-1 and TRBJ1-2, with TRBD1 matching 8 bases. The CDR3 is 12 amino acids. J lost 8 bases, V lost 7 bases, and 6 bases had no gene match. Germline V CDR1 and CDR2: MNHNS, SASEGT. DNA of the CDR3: TGTGCCAGCACAGGACAGGGCTACGGCTACACCTTC. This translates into CASTGQGYGYTF.

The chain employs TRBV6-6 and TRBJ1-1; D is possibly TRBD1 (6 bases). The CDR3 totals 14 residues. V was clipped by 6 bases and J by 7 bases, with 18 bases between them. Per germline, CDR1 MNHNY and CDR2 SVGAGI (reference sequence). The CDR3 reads CASSSRDTQSEAFF. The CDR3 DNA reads TGTGCCAGCAGCTCCCGGGACACCCAAAGTGAAGCTTTCTTT.

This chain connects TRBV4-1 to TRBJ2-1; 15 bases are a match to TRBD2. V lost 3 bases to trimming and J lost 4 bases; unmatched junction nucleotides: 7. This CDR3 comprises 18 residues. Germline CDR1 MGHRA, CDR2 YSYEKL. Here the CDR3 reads CASSQPGLAGGGYNEQFF. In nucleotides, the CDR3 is TGCGCCAGCAGCCAGCCGGGACTAGCGGGAGGAGGGTACAATGAGCAGTTCTTC.

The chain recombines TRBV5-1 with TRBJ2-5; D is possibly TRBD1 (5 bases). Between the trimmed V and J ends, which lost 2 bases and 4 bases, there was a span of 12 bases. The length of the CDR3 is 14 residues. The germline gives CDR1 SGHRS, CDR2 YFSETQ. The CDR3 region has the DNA TGCGCCAGCAGCTTTACACCCCAGGGAGAGACCCAGTACTTC. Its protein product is CASSFTPQGETQYF. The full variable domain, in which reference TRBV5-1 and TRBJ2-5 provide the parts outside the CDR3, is KAGVTQTPRYLIKTRGQQVTLSCSPISGHRSVSWYQQTPGQGLQFLFEYFSETQRNKGNFPGRFSGRQFSNSRSEMNVSTLELGDSALYLCASSFTPQGETQYFGPGTRLLVL.

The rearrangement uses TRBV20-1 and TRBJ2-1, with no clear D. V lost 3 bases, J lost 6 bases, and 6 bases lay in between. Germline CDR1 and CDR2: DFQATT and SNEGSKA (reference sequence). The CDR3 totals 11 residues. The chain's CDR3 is CSASTFNEQFF. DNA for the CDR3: TGCAGTGCTAGTACGTTCAATGAGCAGTTCTTC.

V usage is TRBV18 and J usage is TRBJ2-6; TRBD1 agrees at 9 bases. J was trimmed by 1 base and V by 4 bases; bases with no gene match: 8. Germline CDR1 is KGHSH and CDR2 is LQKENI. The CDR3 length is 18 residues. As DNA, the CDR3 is TGTGCCAGCTCACTAACTGGGACAGGGTCGTCTGGGGCCAACGTCCTGACTTTC. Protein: CASSLTGTGSSGANVLTF.

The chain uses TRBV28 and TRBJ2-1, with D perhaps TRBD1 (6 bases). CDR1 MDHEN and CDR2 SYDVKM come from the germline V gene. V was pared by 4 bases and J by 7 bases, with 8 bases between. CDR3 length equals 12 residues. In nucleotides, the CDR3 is TGTGCCAGCAGTTCCCAGGGGAATGAGCAGTTCTTC. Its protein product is CASSSQGNEQFF.

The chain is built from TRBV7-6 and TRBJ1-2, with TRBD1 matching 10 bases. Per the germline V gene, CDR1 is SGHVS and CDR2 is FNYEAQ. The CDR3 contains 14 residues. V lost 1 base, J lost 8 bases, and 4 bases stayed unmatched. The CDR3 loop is CASSLEGTGVGYTF. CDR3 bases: TGTGCCAGCAGCTTAGAAGGGACAGGGGTCGGCTACACCTTC.

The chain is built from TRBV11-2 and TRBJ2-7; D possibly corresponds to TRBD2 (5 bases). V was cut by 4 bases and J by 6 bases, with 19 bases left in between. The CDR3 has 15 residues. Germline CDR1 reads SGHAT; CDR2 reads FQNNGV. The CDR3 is CASSSLAVSSGEQYF. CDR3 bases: TGTGCCAGCAGCTCTTTGGCGGTGTCGAGCGGCGAGCAGTACTTC.

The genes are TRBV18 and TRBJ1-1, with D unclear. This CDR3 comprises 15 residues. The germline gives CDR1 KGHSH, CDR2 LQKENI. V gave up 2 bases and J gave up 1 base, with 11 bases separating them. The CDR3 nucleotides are TGTGCCAGCTCACCAAGGTTTAACGAGAACACTGAAGCTTTCTTT. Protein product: CASSPRFNENTEAFF.

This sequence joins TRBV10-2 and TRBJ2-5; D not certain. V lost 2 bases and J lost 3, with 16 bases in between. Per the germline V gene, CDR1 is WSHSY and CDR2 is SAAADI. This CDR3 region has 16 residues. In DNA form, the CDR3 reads TGCGCCAGCAGTGAGGTGATTAGTCGAAACAAAGAGACCCAGTACTTC. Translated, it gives CASSEVISRNKETQYF.